This record concerns one T cell receptor (beta chain) sequence. The CDR3 has 15 amino acids. Germline V gives CDR1 KGHSH, CDR2 LQKENI. V dropped 2 bases and J dropped 10 bases, with 15 bases sitting between them. Sequencing used immunoSEQ multiplex PCR; TCRdb keeps in-frame clones, though not all of them. Of 150,000 to 190,000 clones listed, under 90% were seen once; the top ten hold more than 5.5%. The entry originates in a study of blood T cell repertoires in COVID-19. This clonotype was obtained from a man aged 45-65 years who had recovered from COVID-19. The chain combines TRBV18 with TRBJ2-6; D is perhaps TRBD2 (5 bases). Input material: PBMCs or T cells enriched from blood (not recorded which). CDR3 DNA sequence: TGTGCCAGCTCACCAGAGACCGGACGAGGGAACGTCCTGACTTTC. It specifies CASSPETGRGNVLTF.